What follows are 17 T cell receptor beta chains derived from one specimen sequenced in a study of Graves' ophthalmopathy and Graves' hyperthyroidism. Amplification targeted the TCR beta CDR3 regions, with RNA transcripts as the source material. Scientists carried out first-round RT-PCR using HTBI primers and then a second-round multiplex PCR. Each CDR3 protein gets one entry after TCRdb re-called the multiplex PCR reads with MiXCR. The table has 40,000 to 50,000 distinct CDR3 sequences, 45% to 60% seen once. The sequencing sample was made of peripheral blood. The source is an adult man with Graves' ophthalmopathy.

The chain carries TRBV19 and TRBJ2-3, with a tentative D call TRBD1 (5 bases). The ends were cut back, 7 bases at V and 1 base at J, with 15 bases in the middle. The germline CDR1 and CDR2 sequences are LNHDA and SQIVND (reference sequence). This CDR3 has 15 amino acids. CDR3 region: CASMGGALGTDTQYF. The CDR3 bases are TGTGCCAGTATGGGTGGGGCTCTGGGCACAGATACGCAGTATTTT.

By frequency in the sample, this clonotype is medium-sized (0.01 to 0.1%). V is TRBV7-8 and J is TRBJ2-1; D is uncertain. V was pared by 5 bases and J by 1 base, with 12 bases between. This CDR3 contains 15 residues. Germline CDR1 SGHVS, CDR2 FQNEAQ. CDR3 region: CASSPTWRSYNEQFF. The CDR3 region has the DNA TGTGCCAGCAGCCCCACTTGGCGTTCCTACAATGAGCAGTTCTTC.

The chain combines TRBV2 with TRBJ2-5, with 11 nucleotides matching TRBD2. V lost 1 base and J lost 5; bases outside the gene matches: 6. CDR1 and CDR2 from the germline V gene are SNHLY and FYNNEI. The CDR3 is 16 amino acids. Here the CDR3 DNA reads TGTGCCAGCAGTGAAGGTAGCGGGAGGGCCGGGGAGACCCAGTACTTC. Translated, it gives CASSEGSGRAGETQYF.

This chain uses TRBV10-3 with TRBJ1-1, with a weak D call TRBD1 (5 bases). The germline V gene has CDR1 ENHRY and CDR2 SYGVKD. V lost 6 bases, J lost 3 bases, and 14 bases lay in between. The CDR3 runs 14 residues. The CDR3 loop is CAISVWGADTEAFF. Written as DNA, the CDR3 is TGTGCCATCAGCGTTTGGGGCGCCGACACTGAAGCTTTCTTT.

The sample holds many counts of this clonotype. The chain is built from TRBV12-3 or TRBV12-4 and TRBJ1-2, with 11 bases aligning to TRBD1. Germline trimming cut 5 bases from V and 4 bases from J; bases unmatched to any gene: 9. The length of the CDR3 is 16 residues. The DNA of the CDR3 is TGTGCCAGCAGTGAGGACAGGGGGCGCAGAGGCTATGGCTACACCTTC. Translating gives CASSEDRGRRGYGYTF.

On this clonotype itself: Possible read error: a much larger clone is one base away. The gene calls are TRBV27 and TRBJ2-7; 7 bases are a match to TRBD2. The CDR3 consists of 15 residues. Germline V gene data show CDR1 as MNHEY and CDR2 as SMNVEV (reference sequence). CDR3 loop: CASSTYPGGSYGQYF. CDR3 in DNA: TGTGCCAGCAGTACATACCCGGGAGGCTCCTACGGGCAGTACTTC.

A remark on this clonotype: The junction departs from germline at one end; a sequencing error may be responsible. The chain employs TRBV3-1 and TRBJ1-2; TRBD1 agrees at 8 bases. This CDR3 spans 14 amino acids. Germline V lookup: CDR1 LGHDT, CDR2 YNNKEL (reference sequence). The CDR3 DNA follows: TGTGCCAACAGCCAGAGGGACAGGCACTATGGCTACACCTTC. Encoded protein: CANSQRDRHYGYTF.

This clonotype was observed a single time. CDR3 bases: TGTGCCAGCAGCTTAGAGTCCTATTCGTTACTGTTTTTT. This codes for CASSLESYSLLFF. This sequence joins TRBV7-2 and TRBJ1-4; D is ambiguous. The CDR3 has 13 amino acids. The V and J ends lost 1 base and 13 bases respectively, with 13 bases between them. The germline gives CDR1 SGHTA, CDR2 FQGNSA.

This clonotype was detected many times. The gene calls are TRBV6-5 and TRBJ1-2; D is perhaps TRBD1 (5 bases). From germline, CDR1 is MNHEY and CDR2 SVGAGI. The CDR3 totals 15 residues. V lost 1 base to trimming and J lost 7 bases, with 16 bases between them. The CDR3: CASSYYNTGVGGYTF. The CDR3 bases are TGTGCCAGCAGTTACTACAACACGGGGGTCGGTGGCTACACCTTC.

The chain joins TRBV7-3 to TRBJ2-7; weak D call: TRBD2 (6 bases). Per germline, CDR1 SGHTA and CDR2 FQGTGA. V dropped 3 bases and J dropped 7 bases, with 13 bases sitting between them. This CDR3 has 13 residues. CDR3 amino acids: CASSFGGGNEQYV. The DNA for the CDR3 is TGTGCCAGCAGCTTCGGGGGTGGGAATGAGCAGTACGTC.

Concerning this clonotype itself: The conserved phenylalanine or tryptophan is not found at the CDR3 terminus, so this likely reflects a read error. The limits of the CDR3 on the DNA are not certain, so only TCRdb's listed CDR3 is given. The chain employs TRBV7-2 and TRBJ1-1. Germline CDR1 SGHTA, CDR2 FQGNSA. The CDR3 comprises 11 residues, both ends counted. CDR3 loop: CASSSIAPGLA.

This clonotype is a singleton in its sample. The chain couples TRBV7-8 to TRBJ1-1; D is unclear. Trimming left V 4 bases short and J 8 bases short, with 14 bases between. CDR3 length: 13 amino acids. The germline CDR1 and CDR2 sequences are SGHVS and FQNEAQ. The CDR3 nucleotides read TGTGCCAGCAGCTCTAGACGGGCGAGGGAAGCTTTCTTT. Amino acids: CASSSRRAREAFF.

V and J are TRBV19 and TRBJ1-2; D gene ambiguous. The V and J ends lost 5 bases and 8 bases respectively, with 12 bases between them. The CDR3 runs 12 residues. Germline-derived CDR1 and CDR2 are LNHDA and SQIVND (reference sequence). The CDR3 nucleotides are TGTGCCAGTAGTGCAGTCGCTCGGGGCTACACCTTC. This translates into CASSAVARGYTF.

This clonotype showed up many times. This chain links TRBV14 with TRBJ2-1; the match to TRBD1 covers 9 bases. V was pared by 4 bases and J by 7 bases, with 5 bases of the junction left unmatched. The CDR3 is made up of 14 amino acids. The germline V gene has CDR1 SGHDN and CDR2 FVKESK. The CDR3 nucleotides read TGTGCCAGCAGCCGGGACAGGGTTAGGAATGAGCAGTTCTTC. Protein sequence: CASSRDRVRNEQFF.

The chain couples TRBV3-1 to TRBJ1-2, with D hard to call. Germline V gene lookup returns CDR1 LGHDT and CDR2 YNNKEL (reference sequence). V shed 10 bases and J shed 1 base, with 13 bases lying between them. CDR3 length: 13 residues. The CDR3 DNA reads TGTGCCAACCGATCTCGGGATAACTATGGCTACACCTTC. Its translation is CANRSRDNYGYTF.

CDR3: CSARVKLAGVTDTQYF. CDR3 bases: TGCAGTGCTAGAGTCAAACTAGCGGGAGTGACAGATACGCAGTATTTT. V and J are TRBV20-1 and TRBJ2-3; TRBD2 agrees at 11 bases. The germline V gene has CDR1 DFQATT and CDR2 SNEGSKA (reference sequence). CDR3 length: 16 residues. The trim removed 1 base at V and 3 bases at J, leaving 6 bases unmatched.

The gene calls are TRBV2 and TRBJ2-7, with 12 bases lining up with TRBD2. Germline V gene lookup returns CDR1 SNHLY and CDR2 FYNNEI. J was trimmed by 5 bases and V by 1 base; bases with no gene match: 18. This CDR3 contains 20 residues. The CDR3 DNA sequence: TGTGCCAGCAGTGAAGGGCCCCCCCTAGCGGGAGGGCCTCTCCCCCACGAGCAGTACTTC. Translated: CASSEGPPLAGGPLPHEQYF.